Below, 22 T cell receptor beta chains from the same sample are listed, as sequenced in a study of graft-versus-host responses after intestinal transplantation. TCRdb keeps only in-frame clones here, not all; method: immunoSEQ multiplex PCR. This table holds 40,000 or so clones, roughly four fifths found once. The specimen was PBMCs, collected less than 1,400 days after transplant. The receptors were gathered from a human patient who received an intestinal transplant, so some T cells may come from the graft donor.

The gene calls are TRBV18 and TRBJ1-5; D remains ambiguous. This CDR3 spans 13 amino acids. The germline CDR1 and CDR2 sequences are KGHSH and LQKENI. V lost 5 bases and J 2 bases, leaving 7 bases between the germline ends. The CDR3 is CASSEGGNQPQHF. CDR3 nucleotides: TGTGCCAGCTCAGAGGGCGGCAATCAGCCCCAGCATTTT.

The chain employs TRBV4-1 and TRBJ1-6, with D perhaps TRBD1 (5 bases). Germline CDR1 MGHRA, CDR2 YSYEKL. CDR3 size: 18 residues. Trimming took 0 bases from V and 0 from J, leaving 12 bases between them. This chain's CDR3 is CASSQDPGLSSYNSPLHF. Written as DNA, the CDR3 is TGCGCCAGCAGCCAAGATCCGGGGCTAAGCTCCTATAATTCACCCCTCCACTTT.

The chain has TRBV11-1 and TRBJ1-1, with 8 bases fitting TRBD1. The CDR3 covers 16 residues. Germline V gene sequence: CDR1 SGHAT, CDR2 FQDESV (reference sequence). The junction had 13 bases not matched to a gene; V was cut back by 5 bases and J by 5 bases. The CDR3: CASSPRGGTGRTEAFF. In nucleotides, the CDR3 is TGTGCCAGCAGCCCGCGTGGGGGGACAGGAAGGACTGAAGCTTTCTTT.

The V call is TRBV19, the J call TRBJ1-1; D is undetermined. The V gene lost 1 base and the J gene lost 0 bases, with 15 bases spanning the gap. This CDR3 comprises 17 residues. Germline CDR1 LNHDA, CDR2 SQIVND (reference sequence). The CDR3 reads CASSIGGTLPLNTEAFF. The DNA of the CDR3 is TGTGCCAGTAGTATAGGTGGTACACTGCCTTTGAACACTGAAGCTTTCTTT.

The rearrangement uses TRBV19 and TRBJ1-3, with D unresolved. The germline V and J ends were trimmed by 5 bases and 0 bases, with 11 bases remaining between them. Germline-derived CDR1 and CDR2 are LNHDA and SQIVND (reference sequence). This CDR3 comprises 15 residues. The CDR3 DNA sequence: TGTGCCAGTAGTGAGCTGCCCCGCTCTGGAAACACCATATATTTT. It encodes CASSELPRSGNTIYF. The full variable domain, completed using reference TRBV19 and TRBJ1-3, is DGGITQSPKYLFRKEGQNVTLSCEQNLNHDAMYWYRQDPGQGLRLIYYSQIVNDFQKGDIAEGYSVSREKKESFPLTVTSAQKNPTAFYLCASSELPRSGNTIYFGEGSWLTVV.

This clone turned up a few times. The CDR3 DNA reads TGTGCCAGCAGCTTAGGAGAGACCCAGTACTTC. Translating it yields CASSLGETQYF. The chain links TRBV11-2 to TRBJ2-5; D ambiguous. Per the germline V gene, CDR1 is SGHAT and CDR2 is FQNNGV. The CDR3 runs to 11 residues. V was pared by 1 base and J by 4 bases, with 1 base between.

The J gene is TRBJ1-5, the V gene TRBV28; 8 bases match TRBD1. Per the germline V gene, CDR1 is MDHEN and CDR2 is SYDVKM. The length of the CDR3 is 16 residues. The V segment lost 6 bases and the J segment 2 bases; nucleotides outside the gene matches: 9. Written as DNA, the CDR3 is TGTGCCAGCAGCCGACAGGGGTCTAAGGGCAATCAGCCCCAGCATTTT. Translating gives CASSRQGSKGNQPQHF.

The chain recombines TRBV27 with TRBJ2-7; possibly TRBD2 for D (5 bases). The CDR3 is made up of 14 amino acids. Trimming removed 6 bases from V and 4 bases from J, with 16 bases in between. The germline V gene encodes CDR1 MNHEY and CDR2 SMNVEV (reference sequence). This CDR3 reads CASRQQFQRYEQYF. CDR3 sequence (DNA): TGTGCCAGCAGACAACAGTTCCAGCGGTACGAGCAGTACTTC.

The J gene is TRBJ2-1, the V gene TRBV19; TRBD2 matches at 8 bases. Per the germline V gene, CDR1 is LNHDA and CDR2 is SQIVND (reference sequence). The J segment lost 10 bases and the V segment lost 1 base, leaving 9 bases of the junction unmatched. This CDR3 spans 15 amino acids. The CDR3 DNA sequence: TGTGCCAGTAGTATAGCGGGGACTAGTGGGCCCGAGCAGTTCTTC. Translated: CASSIAGTSGPEQFF.

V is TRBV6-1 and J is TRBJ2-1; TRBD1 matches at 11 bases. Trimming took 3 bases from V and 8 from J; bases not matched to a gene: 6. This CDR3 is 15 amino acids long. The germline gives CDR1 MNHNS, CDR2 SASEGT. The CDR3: CASSDLGQGAHEQFF. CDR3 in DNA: TGTGCCAGCAGTGACCTAGGACAGGGGGCGCATGAGCAGTTCTTC.

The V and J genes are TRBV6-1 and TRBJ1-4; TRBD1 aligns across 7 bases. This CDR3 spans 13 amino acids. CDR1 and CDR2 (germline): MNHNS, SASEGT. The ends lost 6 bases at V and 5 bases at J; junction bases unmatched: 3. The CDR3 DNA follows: TGTGCCAGCAGGACAGGGTGGAATGAAAAACTGTTTTTT. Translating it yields CASRTGWNEKLFF.

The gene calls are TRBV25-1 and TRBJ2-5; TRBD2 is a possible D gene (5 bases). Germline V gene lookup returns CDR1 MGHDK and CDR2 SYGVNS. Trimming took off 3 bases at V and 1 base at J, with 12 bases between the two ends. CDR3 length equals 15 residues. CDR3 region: CASSDSWRVQETQYF. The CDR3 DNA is TGTGCCAGCAGTGATAGCTGGCGGGTCCAAGAGACCCAGTACTTC.

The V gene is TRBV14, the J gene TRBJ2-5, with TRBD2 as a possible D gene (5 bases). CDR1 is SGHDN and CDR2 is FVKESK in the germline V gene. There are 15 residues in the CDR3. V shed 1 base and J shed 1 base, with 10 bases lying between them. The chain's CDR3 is CASSQGLAFQETQYF. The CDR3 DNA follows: TGTGCCAGCAGCCAAGGCCTAGCATTCCAAGAGACCCAGTACTTC.

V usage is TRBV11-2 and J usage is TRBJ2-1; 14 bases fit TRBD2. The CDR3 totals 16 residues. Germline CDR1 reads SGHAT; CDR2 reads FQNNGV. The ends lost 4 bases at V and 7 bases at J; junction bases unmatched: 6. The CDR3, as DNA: TGTGCCAGCAGCTCTGCCGGGACTAGCGGGAGAAATGAGCAGTTCTTC. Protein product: CASSSAGTSGRNEQFF. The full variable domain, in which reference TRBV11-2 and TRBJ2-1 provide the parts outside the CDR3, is EAGVAQSPRYKIIEKRQSVAFWCNPISGHATLYWYQQILGQGPKLLIQFQNNGVVDDSQLPKDRFSAERLKGVDSTLKIQPAKLEDSAVYLCASSSAGTSGRNEQFFGPGTRLTVL.

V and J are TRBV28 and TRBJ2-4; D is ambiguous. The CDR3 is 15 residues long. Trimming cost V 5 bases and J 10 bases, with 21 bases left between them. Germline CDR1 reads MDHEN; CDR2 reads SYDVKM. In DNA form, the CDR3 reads TGTGCCAGCAGTCCCCGACCGACCTACCTAGGGATTCAGTACTTC. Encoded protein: CASSPRPTYLGIQYF.

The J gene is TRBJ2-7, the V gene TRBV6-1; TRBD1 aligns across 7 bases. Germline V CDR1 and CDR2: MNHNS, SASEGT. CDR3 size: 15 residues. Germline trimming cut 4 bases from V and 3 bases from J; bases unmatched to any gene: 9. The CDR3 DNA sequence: TGTGCCAGCAGTGGAGGAGAGGGGGCCCACTACGAGCAGTACTTC. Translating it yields CASSGGEGAHYEQYF.

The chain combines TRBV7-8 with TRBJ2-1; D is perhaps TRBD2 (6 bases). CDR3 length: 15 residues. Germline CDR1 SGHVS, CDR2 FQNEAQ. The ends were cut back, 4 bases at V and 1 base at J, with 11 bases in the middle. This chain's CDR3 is CASSSTSTSYNEQFF. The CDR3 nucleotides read TGTGCCAGCAGCTCCACTAGCACGTCCTACAATGAGCAGTTCTTC.

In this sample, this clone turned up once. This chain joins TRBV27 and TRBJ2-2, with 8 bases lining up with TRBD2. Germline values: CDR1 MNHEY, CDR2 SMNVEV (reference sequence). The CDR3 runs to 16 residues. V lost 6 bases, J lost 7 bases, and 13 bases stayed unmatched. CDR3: CASSEIYGRAHGELFF. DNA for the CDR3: TGTGCCAGCAGCGAGATTTACGGGAGGGCCCACGGGGAGCTGTTTTTT.

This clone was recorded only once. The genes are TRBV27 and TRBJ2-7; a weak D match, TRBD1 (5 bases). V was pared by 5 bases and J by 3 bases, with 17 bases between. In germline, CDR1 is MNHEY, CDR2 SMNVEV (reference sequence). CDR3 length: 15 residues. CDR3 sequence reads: CASSPDSATLYEQYF. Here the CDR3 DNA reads TGTGCCAGCAGTCCCGACAGTGCCACCCTCTACGAGCAGTACTTC.

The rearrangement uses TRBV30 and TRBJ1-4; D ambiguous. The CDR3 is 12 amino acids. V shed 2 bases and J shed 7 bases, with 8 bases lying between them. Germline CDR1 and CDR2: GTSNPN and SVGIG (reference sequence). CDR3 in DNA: TGTGCCTGGAGTATGGCCGGTGAAAAACTGTTTTTT. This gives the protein CAWSMAGEKLFF.

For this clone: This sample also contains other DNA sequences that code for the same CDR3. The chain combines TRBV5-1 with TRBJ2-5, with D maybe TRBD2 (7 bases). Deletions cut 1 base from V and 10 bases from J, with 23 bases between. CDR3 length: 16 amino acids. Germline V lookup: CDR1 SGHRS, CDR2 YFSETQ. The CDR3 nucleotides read TGCGCCAGCAGCTTGATGGCGGGGGCGGGAATGGGGGTCCAGTACTTC. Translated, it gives CASSLMAGAGMGVQYF.

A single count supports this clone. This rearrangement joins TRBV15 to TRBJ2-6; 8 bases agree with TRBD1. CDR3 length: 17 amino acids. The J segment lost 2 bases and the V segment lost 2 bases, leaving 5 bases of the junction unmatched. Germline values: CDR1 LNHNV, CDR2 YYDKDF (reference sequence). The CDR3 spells CATSRSQGAAGANVLTF. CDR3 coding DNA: TGTGCCACCAGCAGATCCCAGGGGGCGGCTGGGGCCAACGTCCTGACTTTC. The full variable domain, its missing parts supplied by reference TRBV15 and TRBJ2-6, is DAMVIQNPRYQVTQFGKPVTLSCSQTLNHNVMYWYQQKSSQAPKLLFHYYDKDFNNEADTPDNFQSRRPNTSFCFLDIRSPGLGDTAMYLCATSRSQGAAGANVLTFGAGSRLTVL.